The next 21 T cell receptor beta chains were all read from a single sample in a study of blood T cell repertoires in COVID-19. Only in-frame clones appear in the TCRdb table, and some are missing; sequencing was by immunoSEQ multiplex PCR. The table lists about 260,000 clones, around 84% of them singletons, with under 5.5% in the top ten. Sequenced sample: peripheral blood. These receptors were collected from a man aged 60 to 75 with acute or convalescent COVID-19.

This clone is a singleton in its sample. The CDR3 sequence: CASSYTGTGGWETQYF. CDR3 bases: TGTGCCAGCAGTTATACCGGGACAGGGGGCTGGGAGACCCAGTACTTC. V is TRBV27 and J is TRBJ2-5, with 12 bases matching TRBD1. The CDR3 is made up of 16 amino acids. Germline lookup yields CDR1 MNHEY and CDR2 SMNVEV (reference sequence). The trim removed 4 bases at V and 5 bases at J, leaving 8 bases unmatched.

The J gene is TRBJ1-1, the V gene TRBV30; no definite D call. V was trimmed by 5 bases and J by 9 bases, leaving 16 bases between them. The germline V gene encodes CDR1 GTSNPN and CDR2 SVGIG (reference sequence). The CDR3 runs 12 residues. The CDR3 protein is CAWGRYMEQAFF. CDR3 DNA sequence: TGTGCCTGGGGACGTTATATGGAGCAAGCTTTCTTT.

The chain recombines TRBV3-1 (or the pseudogene TRBV3-2) with TRBJ2-5; D uncertain. Looked up from germline, CDR1 is LGHDT and CDR2 is YNNKEL (reference sequence). There are 12 residues in the CDR3. Trimming removed 2 bases at V and 5 bases at J, with 6 bases between. For the CDR3, the DNA is TGTGCCAGCAGCCAATCGGAGGAGACCCAGTACTTC. This translates into CASSQSEETQYF.

This chain uses TRBV7-9 with TRBJ1-1; TRBD1 is a possible D gene (5 bases). The CDR3 contains 15 residues. Trimming removed 4 bases from V and 0 bases from J, with 12 bases in between. Germline-derived CDR1 and CDR2 are SEHNR and FQNEAQ (reference sequence). CDR3 region: CASSSPTAVNTEAFF. CDR3 bases: TGTGCCAGCAGCTCGCCGACAGCAGTGAACACTGAAGCTTTCTTT. The variable domain in full, with the rest retrieved from reference TRBV7-9 and TRBJ1-1, is DTGVSQNPRHKITKRGQNVTFRCDPISEHNRLYWYRQTLGQGPEFLTYFQNEAQLEKSRLLSDRFSAERPKGSFSTLEIQRTEQGDSAMYLCASSSPTAVNTEAFFGQGTRLTVV.

The chain combines TRBV9 with TRBJ1-1, with TRBD1 identical over 8 bases. The V and J ends lost 3 bases and 3 bases, in that order; junction bases with no gene match: 10. Germline CDR1 is SGDLS and CDR2 is YYNGEE. CDR3 length equals 16 residues. CDR3 residues: CASSAYTGGEDTEAFF. Written as DNA, the CDR3 is TGTGCCAGCAGCGCCTATACAGGGGGTGAGGACACTGAAGCTTTCTTT.

CDR3 loop: CATEGTSGSPHEQYF. The CDR3 DNA sequence: TGTGCCACCGAGGGGACTAGCGGGAGTCCCCACGAGCAGTACTTC. The V gene is TRBV11-3, the J gene TRBJ2-7; 14 nucleotides agree with TRBD2. Looked up from germline, CDR1 is SGHNT and CDR2 is YENEEA. V was pared by 10 bases and J by 5 bases, with 10 bases of the junction left unmatched. This CDR3 has 15 residues.

The chain couples TRBV6-6 to TRBJ1-6; TRBD1 is a possible D gene (6 bases). V lost 5 bases and J 9 bases, leaving 14 bases between the germline ends. Germline loops: CDR1 MNHNY, CDR2 SVGAGI (reference sequence). The CDR3 covers 14 residues. The CDR3, as DNA: TGTGCCAGCAGTACCGGGACAAGTAGTTCACCCCTCCACTTT. Protein product: CASSTGTSSSPLHF.

The chain uses TRBV12-3 or TRBV12-4 and TRBJ2-3; D is unclear. The CDR3 contains 13 residues. V lost 5 bases, J lost 2 bases, and 8 bases lay in between. The DNA for the CDR3 is TGTGCCAGCAGTAGCGAGTACACAGATACGCAGTATTTT. Protein sequence: CASSSEYTDTQYF.

The chain recombines TRBV4-1 with TRBJ2-2; 10 bases line up with TRBD1. The V gene end was trimmed by 3 bases and the J gene end by 1 base; junction bases not matched to a gene: 2. The CDR3 totals 16 residues. Germline CDR1 reads MGHRA; CDR2 reads YSYEKL. The CDR3 DNA sequence: TGCGCCAGCAGCCATGGGGACAGGGGGAACACCGGGGAGCTGTTTTTT. Its translation: CASSHGDRGNTGELFF.

This chain uses TRBV5-1 with TRBJ2-2; TRBD2 aligns across 14 bases. The germline CDR1 and CDR2 sequences are SGHRS and YFSETQ. V trimming: 4 bases; J trimming: 4 bases; junction bases outside the gene matches: 12. This CDR3 is 19 amino acids long. This CDR3 reads CASSRYSTSGGAVTGELFF. In DNA form, the CDR3 reads TGCGCCAGCAGCCGGTACTCGACTAGCGGGGGGGCGGTCACCGGGGAGCTGTTTTTT.

This chain connects TRBV11-2 to TRBJ1-6; perhaps TRBD1 as D (6 bases). Germline lookup yields CDR1 SGHAT and CDR2 FQNNGV. The CDR3 totals 17 residues. Deletions cut 1 base from V and 3 bases from J, with 13 bases between. The CDR3 reads CASSLVQQGLYNSPLHF. DNA for the CDR3: TGTGCCAGCAGCTTAGTTCAGCAGGGGCTCTATAATTCACCCCTCCACTTT.

This clone was observed a single time. The chain carries TRBV7-9 and TRBJ2-5; D ambiguous. Germline V gene lookup returns CDR1 SEHNR and CDR2 FQNEAQ (reference sequence). This CDR3 is built from 12 residues. The V and J ends lost 6 bases and 9 bases respectively, with 14 bases between them. The CDR3 sequence: CASRRSAESQYF. For the CDR3, the DNA is TGTGCCAGCAGGAGGTCGGCTGAGTCCCAGTACTTC.

The chain employs TRBV2 and TRBJ2-7, with D possibly matching TRBD2 (6 bases). The CDR3 sequence is 16 residues long. The germline V gene encodes CDR1 SNHLY and CDR2 FYNNEI. Deletions cut 6 bases from V and 6 bases from J, with 24 bases between. The CDR3 nucleotides are TGTGCCAGCAGACAAGCACCTGGGACTGCTTCTATCGAGCAGTACTTC. It codes for CASRQAPGTASIEQYF.

The CDR3: CASSWGGTYEQFF. In nucleotides, the CDR3 is TGCGCCAGCAGCTGGGGCGGGACTTATGAGCAGTTCTTC. The chain employs TRBV5-1 and TRBJ2-1; tentatively, D is TRBD2 (6 bases). CDR3 size: 13 residues. Germline CDR1 reads SGHRS; CDR2 reads YFSETQ. Trimming pared 3 bases from V and 8 bases from J, leaving 12 bases between. The full variable domain, rest sourced from reference TRBV5-1 and TRBJ2-1, is KAGVTQTPRYLIKTRGQQVTLSCSPISGHRSVSWYQQTPGQGLQFLFEYFSETQRNKGNFPGRFSGRQFSNSRSEMNVSTLELGDSALYLCASSWGGTYEQFFGPGTRLTVL.

This clone came up a few times. The rearrangement links TRBV7-6 to TRBJ1-1; D is possibly TRBD1 (5 bases). The CDR3 loop spans 14 amino acids. Germline CDR1 is SGHVS and CDR2 is FNYEAQ. V gave up 3 bases and J gave up 1 base, with 9 bases separating them. CDR3 amino acids: CASSFIQGNTEAFF. The CDR3 DNA is TGTGCCAGCAGCTTCATTCAGGGGAACACTGAAGCTTTCTTT.

The chain joins TRBV19 to TRBJ2-7; 8 positions agree with TRBD2. The CDR3 spans 15 residues. V shed 3 bases, J shed 4 bases, and the junction held 8 bases outside the gene matches. Germline-derived CDR1 and CDR2 are LNHDA and SQIVND (reference sequence). The CDR3 bases are TGTGCCAGTAGTATTCGGGTTAGCGGGATTTACGAGCAGTACTTC. This codes for CASSIRVSGIYEQYF.

This sequence joins TRBV2 and TRBJ2-3, with D unclear. The V end was cut by 7 bases, the J end by 6 bases, with 14 bases between. This CDR3 contains 13 residues. Germline V CDR1 and CDR2: SNHLY, FYNNEI. The chain's CDR3 is CASTPLTGDTQYF. CDR3 nucleotides: TGTGCCAGCACCCCCCTGACTGGGGATACGCAGTATTTT. Full variable domain (missing parts from reference TRBV2 and TRBJ2-3): EPEVTQTPSHQVTQMGQEVILRCVPISNHLYFYWYRQILGQKVEFLVSFYNNEISEKSEIFDDQFSVERPDGSNFTLKIRSTKLEDSAMYFCASTPLTGDTQYFGPGTRLTVL.

This chain joins TRBV30 and TRBJ1-5; TRBD1 matches at 8 bases. CDR3 size: 14 residues. Losses at the gene ends were 2 bases for V and 6 bases for J; bases not matched to a gene: 6. CDR1 GTSNPN and CDR2 SVGIG come from the germline V gene (reference sequence). CDR3 residues: CAWSPGQGSQPQHF. The DNA for the CDR3 is TGTGCCTGGAGTCCCGGACAGGGCAGTCAGCCCCAGCATTTT.

Turning to this clone: The sample holds other DNA sequences that translate to the same CDR3. The chain couples TRBV4-1 to TRBJ1-5; TRBD1 agrees at 7 bases. Trimming took 3 bases from V and 3 from J; bases not matched to a gene: 2. Germline assignment: CDR1 MGHRA and CDR2 YSYEKL. The CDR3 sequence is 14 residues long. The CDR3 bases are TGCGCCAGCAGCCAGGGACAGCTCAATCAGCCCCAGCATTTT. Translating gives CASSQGQLNQPQHF.

V gene TRBV7-9 combines with J gene TRBJ1-2; possible D gene TRBD1, 6 bases. CDR1 and CDR2 from the germline V gene are SEHNR and FQNEAQ (reference sequence). CDR3 length equals 13 residues. The germline V and J ends were trimmed by 5 bases and 5 bases, with 12 bases remaining between them. CDR3: CASSPGVGYGYTF. CDR3 DNA sequence: TGTGCCAGCAGCCCAGGGGTAGGATATGGCTACACCTTC.

The V call is TRBV4-1, the J call TRBJ2-5; D is ambiguous. The CDR3 runs 14 residues. V gave up 1 base and J gave up 1 base, with 7 bases separating them. Germline V gives CDR1 MGHRA, CDR2 YSYEKL. The CDR3 nucleotides read TGCGCCAGCAGCCAAGGACGAGGCCAAGAGACCCAGTACTTC. Amino acid sequence: CASSQGRGQETQYF.